The T cell receptor (beta chain) described here comes from a study of blood T cell repertoires in COVID-19. Original processing notes: Estimated nucleated cell counts came from reference gene primer amplification. The method was immunoSEQ multiplex PCR; TCRdb's version includes in-frame clones alone and lacks a portion of them. The V and J calls and the clone size are those of that table, but D and trimming were determined from the DNA. The table includes about 300,000 clones, about nine tenths detected once. Study members were between roughly 18 and 100 years old and lived in 24 US regions. There are 14 residues in the CDR3. The germline V gene encodes CDR1 GTSNPN and CDR2 SVGIG (reference sequence). Losses at the gene ends were 5 bases for V and 10 bases for J; bases not matched to a gene: 9.

J is TRBJ1-6 and V is TRBV30; 9 bases fit TRBD1. This receptor was taken from a man aged 25 to 40 who had recovered from COVID-19. The sample consisted of PBMCs or T cells enriched from blood (not recorded which). The CDR3 bases are TGTGCCTGGGATAGGGACAGGGAAAGGTCACCCCTCCACTTT. It translates to CAWDRDRERSPLHF.